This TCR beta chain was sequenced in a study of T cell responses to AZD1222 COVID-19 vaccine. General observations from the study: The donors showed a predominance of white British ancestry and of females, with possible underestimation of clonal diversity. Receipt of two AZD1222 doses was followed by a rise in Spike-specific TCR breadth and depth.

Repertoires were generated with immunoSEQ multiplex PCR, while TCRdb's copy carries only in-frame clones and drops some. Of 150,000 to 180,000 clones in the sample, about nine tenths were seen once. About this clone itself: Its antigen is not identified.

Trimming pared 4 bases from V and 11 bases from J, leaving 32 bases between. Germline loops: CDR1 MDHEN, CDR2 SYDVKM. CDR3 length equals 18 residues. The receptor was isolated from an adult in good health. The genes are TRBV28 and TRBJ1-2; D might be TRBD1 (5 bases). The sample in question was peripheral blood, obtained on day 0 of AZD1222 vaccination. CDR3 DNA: TGTGCCAGCAGTTCACCCGCTTTACTAGAACCGGGACGGCCTGTGTACACCTTC. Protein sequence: CASSSPALLEPGRPVYTF.